The next 10 T cell receptor beta chains were all read from a single sample in a study of blood T cell repertoires in COVID-19. The data were produced by immunoSEQ multiplex PCR, yet TCRdb's version contains in-frame clones alone and is incomplete. The table includes about 50,000 clones, about 82% detected once. Sequencing input: peripheral blood. These receptors all come from a woman aged 55-75 years with acute or convalescent COVID-19.

The chain employs TRBV6-1 and TRBJ1-6, with 7 bases aligning to TRBD1. The CDR3 covers 15 residues. Germline CDR1 MNHNS, CDR2 SASEGT. Trimming took 2 bases from V and 9 from J; bases not matched to a gene: 7. The CDR3: CASSELTGKSSPLHF. The CDR3 DNA is TGTGCCAGCAGTGAACTGACAGGGAAGAGTTCACCCCTCCACTTT.

This clone was counted between two and nine times. The genes are TRBV7-2 and TRBJ1-1; D not resolved. V dropped 4 bases and J dropped 1 base, with 7 bases sitting between them. The CDR3 consists of 13 residues. Germline-derived CDR1 and CDR2 are SGHTA and FQGNSA. The CDR3 is CASSSTRNTEAFF. The DNA of the CDR3 is TGTGCCAGCAGCTCGACACGGAACACTGAAGCTTTCTTT.

The V gene is TRBV19, the J gene TRBJ2-1, with TRBD1 identical over 8 bases. Unmatched junction bases numbered 7, after V lost 3 bases and J lost 3 bases. The length of the CDR3 is 16 residues. The germline gives CDR1 LNHDA, CDR2 SQIVND (reference sequence). The CDR3 protein is CASSMTGAGVYNEQFF. The DNA for the CDR3 is TGTGCCAGTAGTATGACAGGGGCTGGGGTCTACAATGAGCAGTTCTTC.

The chain carries TRBV19 and TRBJ2-3, with D perhaps matching TRBD1 (5 bases). The CDR3 length is 13 residues. Germline-derived CDR1 and CDR2 are LNHDA and SQIVND (reference sequence). Deletions cut 6 bases from V and 1 base from J, with 8 bases between. The CDR3 sequence: CASRTRGTDTQYF. The DNA for the CDR3 is TGTGCCAGTAGGACCAGGGGCACAGATACGCAGTATTTT. Drawing the rest from reference TRBV19 and TRBJ2-3, the complete variable domain is DGGITQSPKYLFRKEGQNVTLSCEQNLNHDAMYWYRQDPGQGLRLIYYSQIVNDFQKGDIAEGYSVSREKKESFPLTVTSAQKNPTAFYLCASRTRGTDTQYFGPGTRLTVL.

The chain links TRBV24-1 to TRBJ1-2; TRBD1 aligns across 7 bases. Germline CDR1 and CDR2: KGHDR and SFDVKD. The CDR3 covers 14 residues. The junction had 6 bases not matched to a gene; V was cut back by 5 bases and J by 4 bases. The CDR3 protein is CATSARQGSYGYTF. CDR3 nucleotide sequence: TGTGCCACCAGTGCTAGACAGGGAAGCTATGGCTACACCTTC.

This clone was seen a handful of times. V and J are TRBV9 and TRBJ1-6; D call uncertain. Germline V CDR1 and CDR2: SGDLS, YYNGEE. The CDR3 has 17 residues. Trimming pared 5 bases from V and 7 bases from J, leaving 22 bases between. As DNA, the CDR3 is TGTGCCAGCAGTCGTACTGGGAGGCCTTTCTCCAATTCACCCCTCCACTTT. This encodes CASSRTGRPFSNSPLHF.

The V call is TRBV9, the J call TRBJ2-2; 7 positions agree with TRBD1. CDR1 is SGDLS and CDR2 is YYNGEE in the germline V gene. Trimming removed 4 bases from V and 6 bases from J; junction bases left unmatched: 12. This CDR3 spans 16 amino acids. The DNA of the CDR3 is TGTGCCAGCAGCCCTCGGACAGGCAGGGTCGCCGGGGAGCTGTTTTTT. It yields the protein CASSPRTGRVAGELFF.

The chain links TRBV7-6 to TRBJ1-5; 7 positions match TRBD1. The CDR3 totals 16 residues. The germline V gene has CDR1 SGHVS and CDR2 FNYEAQ. J gave up 1 base and V 1 base, and 4 bases lay outside the gene matches. In DNA, the CDR3 is TGTGCCAGCAGCTTAGGACAGGGTGGAAGCAATCAGCCCCAGCATTTT. Translation: CASSLGQGGSNQPQHF.

The V gene is TRBV5-1, the J gene TRBJ2-1, with TRBD2 matching over 9 bases. Germline lookup yields CDR1 SGHRS and CDR2 YFSETQ. The J segment lost 6 bases and the V segment lost 3 bases, leaving 7 bases of the junction unmatched. The CDR3 extends over 15 amino acids. The DNA of the CDR3 is TGCGCCAGCAGCTCCGGGACTAGCACCTCCAATGAGCAGTTCTTC. Protein product: CASSSGTSTSNEQFF.

This chain links TRBV13 with TRBJ1-5; perhaps TRBD1 as D (5 bases). Trimming stripped 0 bases from V and 7 bases from J, with 10 bases between. The CDR3 is 14 amino acids. CDR1 PRHDT and CDR2 FYEKMQ come from the germline V gene (reference sequence). The CDR3 nucleotides read TGTGCCAGCAGCTTAGGGGGGGGGAGGCAGCCCCAGCATTTT. This sequence encodes CASSLGGGRQPQHF.